These T cell receptor beta chains were read from a single sample in a study of cytomegalovirus exposure and HLA in healthy donors. This table comes from immunoSEQ multiplex PCR, and its TCRdb copy is limited to in-frame clones, with some not included. The profile shows 150,000 to 200,000 clones, roughly 80% of them singletons. Sequencing used PBMCs. These receptors came from a human donor in good health. CDR3s include the opening cysteine and the closing phenylalanine or tryptophan. A D gene is named only where the DNA matches it firmly. Not every row has a clone size; where given, it reads once, few, many or a size class.

V	D	size	J	CDR3	DNA
TRBV7-8	TRBD1	once	TRBJ2-7	CASSLQGQHSYEQYF	TGTGCCAGCAGCTTACAGGGACAGCACTCCTACGAGCAGTACTTC
TRBV7-2	-	once	TRBJ2-1	CASSLESGCEQFF	TGTGCCAGCAGCTTAGAGTCCGGTTGTGAGCAGTTCTTC
TRBV4-3	TRBD1	-	TRBJ2-3	CASSQDSRGPSDTQYF	TGCGCCAGCAGCCAAGATAGCAGGGGGCCCTCAGATACGCAGTATTTT
TRBV4-3	TRBD1	-	TRBJ2-7	CASSQVGQVVYEQYF	TGCGCCAGCAGCCAAGTGGGACAGGTGGTCTACGAGCAGTACTTC
TRBV6-5	-	-	TRBJ1-2	CASSSPTGNYGYTF	TGTGCCAGCAGTTCCCCGACGGGTAACTATGGCTACACCTTC
TRBV6-5	TRBD2	-	TRBJ2-7	CASSPIAGGTYEQYF	TGTGCCAGCAGCCCTATAGCGGGGGGAACCTACGAGCAGTACTTC
TRBV25-1	-	-	TRBJ2-7	CASSGRDSSYEQYF	TGTGCCAGCAGTGGGCGGGACAGCTCCTACGAGCAGTACTTC
TRBV6-6	-	few	TRBJ1-4	CASSYSQEKLFF	TGTGCCAGCAGTTACTCCCAGGAAAAACTGTTTTTT
TRBV5-1	-	-	TRBJ2-5	CASSMGTGRVETQYF	TGCGCCAGCAGCATGGGTACTGGTCGGGTAGAGACCCAGTACTTC
TRBV19	-	-	TRBJ2-7	CASSEGTSPDEQYF	TGTGCCAGTAGTGAAGGGACTTCACCAGACGAGCAGTACTTC
TRBV6-4	-	-	TRBJ1-1	CASSESPGNVNTEAFF	TGTGCCAGCAGTGAATCCCCGGGGAATGTGAACACTGAAGCTTTCTTT
TRBV6-6	-	-	TRBJ2-7	CASSPPEGEQYF	TGTGCCAGCAGTCCCCCGGAGGGAGAGCAGTACTTC
TRBV25-1	TRBD1	many	TRBJ1-1	CASSARDRDTEAFF	TGTGCCAGCAGTGCCCGGGACAGGGACACTGAAGCTTTCTTT
TRBV7-2	TRBD1	-	TRBJ1-2	CASSLASGQGIANYGYTF	TGTGCCAGCAGCTTAGCGTCGGGACAGGGAATAGCTAACTATGGCTACACCTTC
TRBV15	-	-	TRBJ2-3	CATSREGLAVLRDTQYF	TGTGCCACCAGCAGAGAGGGATTAGCGGTGCTTAGAGATACGCAGTATTTT
TRBV12-5	TRBD1	-	TRBJ2-2	CASGLDQTGTGELFF	TGTGCTAGTGGTTTGGACCAGACAGGGACCGGGGAGCTGTTTTTT
TRBV7-2	TRBD1	-	TRBJ2-1	CASSSGTGSYNEQFF	TGTGCCAGCAGCTCAGGGACAGGCTCCTACAATGAGCAGTTCTTC
TRBV4-2	TRBD2	-	TRBJ2-5	CASSLTPAGLAGETQYF	TGTGCCAGCAGCCTTACTCCCGCGGGACTAGCGGGTGAGACCCAGTACTTC
TRBV7-9	-	few	TRBJ2-5	CASSMNLGAQETQYF	TGTGCCAGCAGCATGAATCTGGGGGCCCAAGAGACCCAGTACTTC
TRBV19	TRBD2	once	TRBJ2-7	CASSRISGGSYEQYF	TGTGCCAGTAGTAGGATTAGCGGGGGCTCCTACGAGCAGTACTTC
TRBV25-1	-	-	TRBJ1-4	CASSSRGYDEKLFF	TGTGCCAGCAGTTCCCGGGGGTACGATGAAAAACTGTTTTTT
TRBV7-2	TRBD1	-	TRBJ2-2	CASSTRQGAIGELFF	TGTGCCAGCAGCACCCGACAGGGGGCAATCGGGGAGCTGTTTTTT
TRBV23-1	TRBD1	-	TRBJ1-1	CAISTWRDRNTEAFF	TGCGCCATCTCAACCTGGCGGGACAGAAACACTGAAGCTTTCTTT
TRBV6-5	TRBD2	-	TRBJ2-7	CASRRGALTYEQYF	TGTGCCAGCAGGCGGGGGGCTTTGACCTACGAGCAGTACTTC
TRBV7-9	-	-	TRBJ2-3	CASSLAIQAGGDTQYF	TGTGCCAGCAGCTTAGCGATTCAGGCCGGCGGGGATACGCAGTATTTT
TRBV5-4	TRBD2	-	TRBJ2-2	CASSLGTSTGELFF	TGTGCCAGCAGCTTGGGGACTAGTACCGGGGAGCTGTTTTTT
TRBV6-5	TRBD2	few	TRBJ2-3	CASSKTGLAGDTQYF	TGTGCCAGCAGCAAGACGGGACTAGCGGGGGATACGCAGTATTTT
TRBV27	TRBD2	-	TRBJ2-3	CASSFRGRSTDTQYF	TGTGCCAGCAGTTTCCGCGGGAGGAGCACAGATACGCAGTATTTT
TRBV7-8	-	-	TRBJ1-6	CASSLVGSPLHF	TGTGCCAGCAGCTTAGTCGGGTCACCCCTCCACTTT
TRBV18	-	-	TRBJ1-5	CASSPPSGAGNQPQHF	TGTGCCAGCTCACCACCCTCAGGGGCTGGCAATCAGCCCCAGCATTTT
TRBV6-5	-	-	TRBJ2-2	CASSFRGWAGELFF	TGTGCCAGCAGTTTTCGGGGTTGGGCCGGGGAGCTGTTTTTT
TRBV6-1	-	-	TRBJ2-1	CASRETGGGNEQFF	TGTGCCAGCAGGGAAACGGGGGGCGGCAATGAGCAGTTCTTC
TRBV6-1	-	-	TRBJ1-2	CASSVLLRDGYTF	TGTGCCAGCAGTGTCCTCCTACGTGATGGCTACACCTTC
TRBV5-1	-	once	TRBJ2-7	CASSSGGLYEQYF	TGCGCCAGCAGCTCCGGAGGTCTTTACGAGCAGTACTTC
TRBV25-1	TRBD1	-	TRBJ2-1	CASSAGQGARNEQFF	TGTGCCAGCAGTGCGGGACAGGGGGCGCGCAATGAGCAGTTCTTC
TRBV7-8	-	-	TRBJ1-2	CASSLFTLGGDYGYTF	TGTGCCAGCAGCTTATTCACCTTGGGGGGGGACTATGGCTACACCTTC
TRBV10-2	-	-	TRBJ2-7	CASSESTAGPHEQYF	TGCGCCAGCAGTGAGTCGACAGCGGGCCCCCACGAGCAGTACTTC
TRBV6-7	TRBD1	-	TRBJ1-2	CASSPKTGAYGYTF	TGTGCCAGCAGTCCAAAGACAGGGGCTTATGGCTACACCTTC
TRBV7-9	-	once	TRBJ1-1	CASSPQTASTEAFF	TGTGCCAGCAGCCCCCAGACAGCTTCCACTGAAGCTTTCTTT
TRBV6-1	-	-	TRBJ2-5	CASTLGGAQETQYF	TGTGCCAGCACCCTTGGGGGGGCCCAAGAGACCCAGTACTTC
TRBV6-6	-	-	TRBJ1-2	CASSWSANYGYTF	TGTGCCAGCAGTTGGAGCGCTAACTATGGCTACACCTTC
TRBV18	-	-	TRBJ1-1	CASSPYRNTEAFF	TGTGCCAGCTCACCCTACAGGAACACTGAAGCTTTCTTT
TRBV11-1	TRBD1	once	TRBJ2-7	CASSLGQGPHEQYF	TGTGCCAGCAGCTTAGGACAGGGGCCCCACGAGCAGTACTTC
TRBV6-1	-	-	TRBJ2-5	CASSEWDNDRETQYF	TGTGCCAGCAGTGAGTGGGACAACGATAGGGAGACCCAGTACTTC
TRBV4-3	-	-	TRBJ2-7	CAGNRVQAHDF	TGCGCCGGGAACAGGGTACAGGCCCATGACTTC
TRBV2	TRBD1	-	TRBJ1-2	CASKGQGAEGYTF	TGTGCCAGCAAAGGACAGGGGGCTGAAGGCTACACCTTC
TRBV6-5	-	-	TRBJ1-6	CASSSTDKALHF	TGTGCCAGCAGTTCCACCGACAAAGCCCTCCACTTT
TRBV4-1	-	-	TRBJ1-6	CASSQWADNSPLHF	TGCGCCAGCAGCCAGTGGGCAGACAATTCACCCCTCCACTTT